Below are 29 T cell receptor beta chains sequenced from a single sample in a study of CD8+ T cells in alopecia areata. cDNA prepared by RNA extraction and subsequent reverse transcription served as the template for sequencing. TCRdb keeps only in-frame clones here, not all; method: immunoSEQ multiplex PCR. The profile shows around 210,000 clones, around 50% of them singletons. Sequenced material: CD8+ T cells sorted from blood. These receptors were taken from a human donor in good health.

As regards this clone: Additional DNA sequences in this sample encode the identical CDR3. V is TRBV29-1 and J is TRBJ2-7, with 8 bases that match TRBD2. The V gene's germline CDR1 is SQVTM and CDR2 ANQGSEA. With 3 bases clipped from V and 0 bases from J, the junction kept 1 base outside the gene matches. The CDR3 spans 13 residues. The CDR3 loop reads CSVESGGSYEQYF. As DNA, the CDR3 is TGCAGCGTTGAGAGCGGGGGCTCCTACGAGCAGTACTTC.

The chain is built from TRBV29-1 and TRBJ1-2; TRBD1 might be the D (5 bases). V lost 7 bases and J lost 8, with 20 bases in between. The CDR3 is made up of 13 amino acids. Germline V gene data show CDR1 as SQVTM and CDR2 as ANQGSEA. The CDR3 sequence is CSARAGGAGGYTF. CDR3 nucleotides: TGCAGCGCCCGCGCCGGAGGGGCGGGGGGCTACACCTTC.

The chain couples TRBV25-1 to TRBJ1-2; the match to TRBD1 covers 7 bases. From germline, CDR1 is MGHDK and CDR2 SYGVNS. The CDR3 has 18 amino acids. V shed 4 bases, J shed 1 base, and the junction held 15 bases outside the gene matches. The CDR3 DNA follows: TGTGCCAGCAGTGGCGAGTTAACCAGGGGGGACTATAACTATGGCTACACCTTC. Its translation: CASSGELTRGDYNYGYTF.

The chain joins TRBV6-1 to TRBJ2-1; D might be TRBD2 (6 bases). Germline values: CDR1 MNHNS, CDR2 SASEGT. The germline V and J ends were trimmed by 2 bases and 4 bases, with 9 bases remaining between them. The CDR3 totals 14 residues. CDR3 amino acids: CASSERGSYNEQFF. The DNA of the CDR3 is TGTGCCAGCAGTGAACGGGGGAGTTACAATGAGCAGTTCTTC.

The chain couples TRBV9 to TRBJ1-2, with D hard to call. CDR3 length: 12 residues. Germline V gene lookup returns CDR1 SGDLS and CDR2 YYNGEE. Trimming stripped 0 bases from V and 3 bases from J, with 3 bases between. CDR3 coding DNA: TGTGCCAGCAGCGTAGGTTACTATGGCTACACCTTC. This sequence encodes CASSVGYYGYTF.

The chain carries TRBV11-2 and TRBJ2-3; 9 bases are a match to TRBD1. The germline V gene has CDR1 SGHAT and CDR2 FQNNGV. The ends lost 4 bases at V and 6 bases at J; junction bases unmatched: 5. This CDR3 has 14 residues. CDR3 in amino acids: CASSSRDRADTQYF. As DNA, the CDR3 is TGTGCCAGCAGCTCCCGGGACAGGGCTGATACGCAGTATTTT.

The gene calls are TRBV27 and TRBJ2-1; TRBD1 agrees at 11 bases. J was trimmed by 3 bases and V by 6 bases; bases with no gene match: 7. The V gene's germline CDR1 is MNHEY and CDR2 SMNVEV (reference sequence). The CDR3 contains 16 residues. The CDR3 loop is CASRVTGTGGYNEQFF. CDR3 bases: TGTGCCAGCAGGGTAACCGGGACAGGGGGCTACAATGAGCAGTTCTTC.

The gene calls are TRBV5-6 and TRBJ2-7; 7 nucleotides agree with TRBD1. The J segment lost 3 bases and the V segment lost 5 bases, leaving 2 bases of the junction unmatched. The CDR3 has 12 residues. Looked up from germline, CDR1 is SGHDT and CDR2 is YYEEEE. The CDR3 here is CASSSGGYEQYF. The CDR3 bases are TGTGCCAGCAGTTCAGGGGGCTACGAGCAGTACTTC.

The rearrangement joins TRBV11-2 to TRBJ2-7; D assignment may be TRBD1 or TRBD2 (5 bases each). Trimming pared 5 bases from V and 0 bases from J, leaving 17 bases between. The CDR3 covers 16 residues. Germline V CDR1 and CDR2: SGHAT, FQNNGV. CDR3 in amino acids: CASSPVRGLPSYEQYF. For the CDR3, the DNA is TGTGCCAGCAGCCCTGTGAGGGGATTGCCCTCCTACGAGCAGTACTTC.

V usage is TRBV29-1 and J usage is TRBJ1-1; TRBD1 matches at 8 bases. Germline values: CDR1 SQVTM, CDR2 ANQGSEA. The CDR3 has 14 residues. The junction had 7 bases not matched to a gene; V was cut back by 3 bases and J by 4 bases. The CDR3 DNA reads TGCAGCGTTGACGATGCAGGGGGCCGCACTGAAGCTTTCTTT. It codes for CSVDDAGGRTEAFF. The full variable domain, in which reference TRBV29-1 and TRBJ1-1 provide the parts outside the CDR3, is SAVISQKPSRDICQRGTSLTIQCQVDSQVTMMFWYRQQPGQSLTLIATANQGSEATYESGFVIDKFPISRPNLTFSTLTVSNMSPEDSSIYLCSVDDAGGRTEAFFGQGTRLTVV.

This clone was observed many times. V usage is TRBV7-9 and J usage is TRBJ2-5, with unresolved D. V lost 4 bases to trimming and J lost 0 bases, with 6 bases between them. CDR3 length equals 13 residues. Germline CDR1 reads SEHNR; CDR2 reads FQNEAQ (reference sequence). CDR3 DNA sequence: TGTGCCAGCAGCTCCCGGGACCAAGAGACCCAGTACTTC. It codes for CASSSRDQETQYF.

The genes are TRBV11-2 and TRBJ2-7; weak D call: TRBD1 (7 bases). CDR3 length: 15 amino acids. Germline values: CDR1 SGHAT, CDR2 FQNNGV. V lost 2 bases and J lost 3, with 14 bases in between. This CDR3 is CASSLWGDRRYEQYF. The CDR3 DNA reads as TGTGCCAGCAGCTTATGGGGGGACAGACGCTACGAGCAGTACTTC.

This clone occurred a few times. Other nucleotide sequences from this sample produce the same CDR3. The chain links TRBV15 to TRBJ2-5; unclear D gene. CDR1 LNHNV and CDR2 YYDKDF come from the germline V gene (reference sequence). With 0 bases removed from V and 4 bases from J, the gap between germline ends came to 9 bases. The CDR3 is made up of 14 amino acids. As DNA, the CDR3 is TGTGCCACCAGCAGAGAAGCGTGGGCAGAGACCCAGTACTTC. Translation: CATSREAWAETQYF.

The chain joins TRBV2 to TRBJ1-1; D call uncertain. The CDR3 is 14 residues long. Germline CDR1 and CDR2: SNHLY and FYNNEI. The V gene lost 2 bases and the J gene lost 3 bases, with 10 bases spanning the gap. CDR3 DNA sequence: TGTGCCAGCAGTGAAAGGTCGAGTGACACTGAAGCTTTCTTT. It codes for CASSERSSDTEAFF.

The chain carries TRBV29-1 and TRBJ2-7; 11 nucleotides align to TRBD2. The V and J ends lost 7 bases and 7 bases, in that order; junction bases with no gene match: 9. Per germline, CDR1 SQVTM and CDR2 ANQGSEA. CDR3 length: 13 amino acids. Here the CDR3 reads CSGNSGGASEQYF. The CDR3 DNA sequence: TGCAGCGGGAATAGCGGGGGGGCGAGTGAGCAGTACTTC.

This sequence joins TRBV30 and TRBJ2-3; TRBD2 matches at 9 bases. The CDR3 totals 16 residues. Germline V gene data show CDR1 as GTSNPN and CDR2 as SVGIG (reference sequence). After removal of 0 bases from V and 5 bases from J, the junction contained 9 bases not matched to a gene. The CDR3 DNA is TGTGCCTGGAGTGTACTAGGCGGGGGGGCCAGAGATACGCAGTATTTT. Translated, it gives CAWSVLGGGARDTQYF.

This clone was counted once. The chain uses TRBV4-1 and TRBJ1-2; TRBD1 aligns across 11 bases. V trimming: 2 bases; J trimming: 7 bases; junction bases outside the gene matches: 9. The V gene's germline CDR1 is MGHRA and CDR2 YSYEKL. This CDR3 is built from 16 residues. CDR3 sequence (DNA): TGCGCCAGCAGCCAAAGTCCGGGACAGGGGGTGGTTGGCTACACCTTC. This encodes CASSQSPGQGVVGYTF.

The rearrangement joins TRBV27 to TRBJ2-7; D might be TRBD2 (6 bases). V lost 0 bases and J lost 7, with 19 bases in between. Germline CDR1 MNHEY, CDR2 SMNVEV (reference sequence). CDR3 length: 16 residues. The CDR3, as DNA: TGTGCCAGCAGTTTATCGTACCAGGCCTCCGCGGGGGAGCAGTACTTC. Translation gives CASSLSYQASAGEQYF.

V is TRBV6-5 and J is TRBJ2-5, with TRBD1 matching over 10 bases. The germline V gene encodes CDR1 MNHEY and CDR2 SVGAGI. The ends lost 2 bases at V and 5 bases at J; junction bases unmatched: 8. The CDR3 contains 16 residues. CDR3 amino acids: CASSYRPSDRGETQYF. CDR3 DNA sequence: TGTGCCAGCAGTTACCGCCCCTCGGACAGGGGGGAGACCCAGTACTTC.

The CDR3 DNA reads as TGCGCCAGCAGCTTGGAACCTTCGAACACCGGGGAGCTGTTTTTT. Amino acid sequence: CASSLEPSNTGELFF. The chain has TRBV5-1 and TRBJ2-2; D is unresolved. The ends were cut back, 0 bases at V and 0 bases at J, with 6 bases in the middle. The CDR3 extends over 15 amino acids. Looked up from germline, CDR1 is SGHRS and CDR2 is YFSETQ.

The chain carries TRBV11-2 and TRBJ2-1, with D perhaps TRBD2 (7 bases). CDR3 length equals 12 residues. The V gene lost 3 bases and the J gene lost 9 bases, with 9 bases spanning the gap. Germline loops: CDR1 SGHAT, CDR2 FQNNGV. The CDR3 loop reads CASSLGGAEQFF. As DNA, the CDR3 is TGTGCCAGCAGCTTGGGGGGGGCTGAGCAGTTCTTC. The full variable domain, with the rest looked up from reference TRBV11-2 and TRBJ2-1, is EAGVAQSPRYKIIEKRQSVAFWCNPISGHATLYWYQQILGQGPKLLIQFQNNGVVDDSQLPKDRFSAERLKGVDSTLKIQPAKLEDSAVYLCASSLGGAEQFFGPGTRLTVL.

The chain has TRBV25-1 and TRBJ2-7; 7 positions match TRBD1. Germline-derived CDR1 and CDR2 are MGHDK and SYGVNS. The CDR3 has 14 amino acids. The trim removed 4 bases at V and 3 bases at J, leaving 6 bases unmatched. In DNA, the CDR3 is TGTGCCAGCAGTGGGTTAGGACAGGACTACGAGCAGTACTTC. Translation gives CASSGLGQDYEQYF.

This clone came up a few times. The gene calls are TRBV5-4 and TRBJ1-2, with 9 bases that match TRBD1. Germline lookup yields CDR1 SGHNT and CDR2 YYREEE (reference sequence). CDR3 size: 14 residues. J was trimmed by 3 bases and V by 5 bases; bases with no gene match: 5. CDR3 DNA: TGTGCCAGCAGAAGCGGACAGGGGTACTATGGCTACACCTTC. This encodes CASRSGQGYYGYTF.

CDR3 coding DNA: TGTGCCAGCAGACCGCCCCTCGACAGGGACTCGAACACCTTC. This gives the protein CASRPPLDRDSNTF. The gene calls are TRBV2 and TRBJ1-2, with 7 bases matching TRBD1. This CDR3 contains 14 residues. V was pared by 6 bases and J by 12 bases, with 16 bases of the junction left unmatched. Germline CDR1 is SNHLY and CDR2 is FYNNEI.

CDR3 sequence reads: CASSVGRRDTQYF. The CDR3 DNA follows: TGTGCCAGCAGCGTCGGGAGGAGGGATACGCAGTATTTT. The rearrangement links TRBV9 to TRBJ2-3; 7 bases align to TRBD2. Per germline, CDR1 SGDLS and CDR2 YYNGEE. Losses at the gene ends were 2 bases for V and 6 bases for J; bases not matched to a gene: 3. This CDR3 is 13 amino acids long.

The count of this clone is one. The chain recombines TRBV29-1 with TRBJ1-2; D unclear. V was cut by 4 bases and J by 3 bases, with 12 bases left in between. CDR1 is SQVTM and CDR2 is ANQGSEA in the germline V gene. This CDR3 is built from 13 residues. In nucleotides, the CDR3 is TGCAGCGTTGTGGCAGTAGGCGACTATGGCTACACCTTC. Translation: CSVVAVGDYGYTF.

This clone was counted many times. This rearrangement joins TRBV30 to TRBJ2-2; TRBD1 agrees at 9 bases. Losses at the gene ends were 0 bases for V and 3 bases for J; bases not matched to a gene: 2. This CDR3 has 15 amino acids. The germline gives CDR1 GTSNPN, CDR2 SVGIG (reference sequence). The CDR3 reads CAWSVWDRDTGELFF. The CDR3 DNA sequence: TGTGCCTGGAGTGTATGGGACAGGGACACCGGGGAGCTGTTTTTT.

V and J are TRBV5-1 and TRBJ2-5; no definite D call. Trimming removed 1 base at V and 1 base at J, with 8 bases between. Germline CDR1 and CDR2: SGHRS and YFSETQ. The CDR3 covers 14 residues. CDR3 sequence: CASSLLPAQETQYF. The CDR3, as DNA: TGCGCCAGCAGCTTGTTGCCAGCCCAAGAGACCCAGTACTTC. The full variable domain, its missing parts supplied by reference TRBV5-1 and TRBJ2-5, is KAGVTQTPRYLIKTRGQQVTLSCSPISGHRSVSWYQQTPGQGLQFLFEYFSETQRNKGNFPGRFSGRQFSNSRSEMNVSTLELGDSALYLCASSLLPAQETQYFGPGTRLLVL.

This chain's CDR3 is CASSYSSRVPGYTF. DNA for the CDR3: TGTGCCAGCAGTTACTCGAGCAGGGTACCTGGCTACACCTTC. The chain links TRBV6-5 to TRBJ1-2, with D possibly matching TRBD1 (5 bases). Germline CDR1 and CDR2: MNHEY and SVGAGI. The CDR3 has 14 residues. Trimming took 0 bases from V and 7 from J, leaving 12 bases between them.